These T cell receptor beta chains were read from a single sample in a study of shared clonotypes between healthy human individuals. The assay was immunoSEQ multiplex PCR, and TCRdb's table has in-frame clones only and misses some. This repertoire shows roughly 1,600,000 clones, around 98.5% found once; its top ten account for under 0.45%. Sequencing was performed on naive CD4+ T cells sorted from blood. These receptors all stem from a young man in good health. The CDR3 runs from the conserved cysteine through the conserved F or W. The D gene is left open where the match is weak. The size field is filled for only some rows; it gives once, few, many or a size class.

V gene	J gene	clone size	D gene	CDR3 protein	CDR3 DNA
TRBV29-1	TRBJ2-5	NA	TRBD2	CSTRLAGETQYF	TGCAGCACTAGACTAGCGGGAGAGACCCAGTACTTC
TRBV5-1	TRBJ1-2	NA	TRBD1	CASSNTPQTGEIYGYTF	TGCGCCAGCAGCAACACCCCCCAAACAGGGGAGATCTATGGCTACACCTTC
TRBV5-1	TRBJ2-2	once	NA	CASSLSTGGGTGELFF	TGCGCCAGCAGCTTGTCGACAGGCGGTGGCACCGGGGAGCTGTTTTTT
TRBV7-8	TRBJ2-2	NA	NA	CASSWSGNTGELFF	TGTGCCAGCAGCTGGAGCGGGAACACCGGGGAGCTGTTTTTT
TRBV29-1	TRBJ1-1	NA	NA	CSVVGRMNTEAFF	TGCAGCGTTGTGGGGAGAATGAACACTGAAGCTTTCTTT
TRBV7-3	TRBJ2-3	NA	TRBD1	CASSSRTGTTDTQYF	TGTGCCAGCAGCTCTCGGACAGGTACCACAGATACGCAGTATTTT
TRBV7-9	TRBJ2-5	NA	NA	CASSLGARETQYF	TGTGCCAGCAGCTTGGGGGCCCGGGAGACCCAGTACTTC
TRBV28	TRBJ2-1	NA	TRBD2	CASSSYPGLAPAIYNEQFF	TGTGCCAGCAGTTCCTATCCGGGACTAGCGCCGGCGATCTACAATGAGCAGTTCTTC
TRBV7-9	TRBJ2-5	NA	TRBD1	CASSSRTGTIETQYF	TGTGCCAGCAGTTCTCGGACAGGGACGATAGAGACCCAGTACTTC
TRBV4-1	TRBJ2-1	NA	NA	CASSQDPSGMGYNEQFF	TGCGCCAGCAGCCAAGACCCTAGTGGGATGGGTTACAATGAGCAGTTCTTC
TRBV15	TRBJ1-1	NA	TRBD1	CATSRDRGYTEAFF	TGTGCCACCAGCAGGGACAGGGGATACACTGAAGCTTTCTTT
TRBV6-1	TRBJ1-1	NA	NA	CASSEVREGVAFF	TGTGCCAGCAGTGAAGTCAGGGAGGGGGTAGCTTTCTTT
TRBV6-6	TRBJ2-7	NA	TRBD2	CASTHPTGAGVGEQYF	TGTGCCAGCACCCACCCCACGGGCGCGGGAGTGGGGGAGCAGTACTTC
TRBV28	TRBJ2-7	NA	NA	CASKGPLNYEQYF	TGCGCCTCGAAGGGCCCCTTAAACTACGAGCAGTACTTC
TRBV7-8	TRBJ2-2	NA	TRBD2	CASSFSGDTGELFF	TGTGCCAGCAGCTTTAGCGGGGACACCGGGGAGCTGTTTTTT
TRBV7-2	TRBJ1-1	NA	NA	CASSTTAGAGTEAFF	TGTGCCAGCAGCACGACAGCAGGGGCGGGCACTGAAGCTTTCTTT
TRBV10-1	TRBJ2-1	NA	NA	CASSRGLVYNEQFF	TGCGCCAGCAGTCGAGGGTTAGTTTACAATGAGCAGTTCTTC
TRBV11-2	TRBJ2-3	NA	TRBD2	CASSLTSTGLAGLTDTQYF	TGTGCCAGCAGCTTAACTTCGACGGGACTAGCGGGGCTCACAGATACGCAGTATTTT
TRBV21-1	TRBJ2-3	NA	NA	CASRLQGNTDTQYF	TGTGCCAGCAGGTTACAGGGGAACACAGATACGCAGTATTTT
TRBV5-1	TRBJ1-2	NA	NA	CASRRDGGLFYGYTF	TGCGCCAGCAGGAGGGACGGGGGCCTCTTTTATGGCTACACCTTC
TRBV15	TRBJ2-1	NA	NA	CATSREQLATNEQFF	TGTGCCACCAGCAGAGAGCAACTAGCCACCAATGAGCAGTTCTTC
TRBV18	TRBJ1-5	NA	TRBD1	CASSKQGISNQPQHF	TGTGCCAGCTCAAAACAGGGGATTAGCAATCAGCCCCAGCATTTT
TRBV29-1	TRBJ2-7	NA	NA	CSVLFQNYEQYF	TGCAGCGTTCTTTTCCAGAACTACGAGCAGTACTTC
TRBV14	TRBJ2-1	once	TRBD1	CASSQLDRGRNEQFF	TGTGCCAGCAGCCAATTGGACAGGGGGCGAAATGAGCAGTTCTTC
TRBV6-1	TRBJ1-5	NA	NA	CASSVRSQPQHF	TGTGCCAGCAGTGTACGGAGTCAGCCCCAGCATTTT
TRBV28	TRBJ2-1	NA	NA	CASSLDNKQFF	TGTGCCAGCAGTTTGGACAATAAGCAGTTCTTC
TRBV7-2	TRBJ2-4	NA	NA	CASSLEEGAGAKNIQYF	TGTGCCAGCAGCTTAGAGGAGGGGGCAGGAGCCAAAAACATTCAGTACTTC
TRBV2	TRBJ2-3	NA	TRBD2	CASRRLADITDTQYF	TGTGCCAGCAGAAGACTAGCGGACATCACAGATACGCAGTATTTT
TRBV5-4	TRBJ2-1	NA	NA	CASSLDVNEQFF	TGTGCCAGCAGCTTGGACGTCAATGAGCAGTTCTTC
TRBV7-7	TRBJ2-7	NA	NA	CASSLAGGAAHYSYEQYF	TGTGCTAGCAGCTTAGCCGGAGGGGCAGCCCACTACTCCTACGAGCAGTACTTC
TRBV27	TRBJ2-3	NA	TRBD1	CASKDRDLSTDTQYF	TGTGCCAGTAAAGACAGGGACCTAAGCACAGATACGCAGTATTTT
TRBV5-5	TRBJ1-2	NA	NA	CASSLRPVNGYTF	TGTGCCAGCAGCTTGAGGCCTGTTAATGGCTACACCTTC
TRBV4-1	TRBJ2-1	NA	TRBD2	CASRRDPGLAAHQGYNEQFF	TGCGCCAGCAGGCGAGACCCGGGACTAGCGGCCCATCAGGGGTACAATGAGCAGTTCTTC
TRBV25-1	TRBJ2-2	NA	NA	CASSEIGDRARLGELFF	TGTGCCAGCAGTGAAATAGGGGACCGCGCGCGTCTTGGGGAGCTGTTTTTT
TRBV6-8	TRBJ1-5	NA	NA	CASSYRIMENQPQHF	TGTGCCAGCAGTTATCGAATCATGGAAAATCAGCCCCAGCATTTT
TRBV5-1	TRBJ1-1	NA	NA	CASSLSPGTENTEAFF	TGCGCCAGCAGTCTATCCCCCGGGACGGAGAACACTGAAGCTTTCTTT
TRBV9	TRBJ2-7	NA	NA	CASSVDAGPKGAYEQYF	TGTGCCAGCAGCGTAGATGCAGGGCCGAAAGGGGCCTACGAGCAGTACTTC
TRBV11-2	TRBJ1-5	NA	NA	CASSPGVKGDQPQHF	TGTGCCAGCAGCCCAGGGGTTAAGGGGGATCAGCCCCAGCATTTT
TRBV4-1	TRBJ2-5	NA	TRBD1	CASSREVRGETQYF	TGCGCCAGCAGCCGAGAGGTCAGGGGGGAGACCCAGTACTTC
TRBV27	TRBJ2-7	NA	TRBD2	CASRLGLAGGEQYF	TGTGCCAGCAGATTGGGACTAGCGGGAGGCGAGCAGTACTTC
TRBV10-3	TRBJ2-1	NA	NA	CAIRAPGGKSSYNEQFF	TGTGCCATCAGGGCCCCGGGCGGAAAGAGCTCCTACAATGAGCAGTTCTTC
TRBV11-1	TRBJ2-3	NA	NA	CASSLRGQPRVPTDTQYF	TGTGCCAGCAGCTTAAGAGGGCAACCTAGAGTCCCAACAGATACGCAGTATTTT
TRBV29-1	TRBJ2-3	once	TRBD2	CSLAASGGGTQYF	TGCAGCCTCGCGGCTAGCGGGGGCGGGACGCAGTATTTT
TRBV7-2	TRBJ2-1	NA	TRBD2	CASIIVSGSRSYNEQFF	TGTGCCAGCATTATCGTTAGCGGGAGCCGCTCCTACAATGAGCAGTTCTTC
TRBV6-1	TRBJ2-1	NA	TRBD1	CASRFRGSSYNEQFF	TGTGCCAGCAGGTTCAGGGGGAGCTCCTACAATGAGCAGTTCTTC
TRBV11-3	TRBJ2-1	NA	NA	CASSAKGGSYNEQFF	TGTGCCAGCAGCGCGAAAGGGGGTTCCTACAATGAGCAGTTCTTC
TRBV11-2	TRBJ2-1	NA	TRBD2	CASSLAGGSSYNEQFF	TGTGCCAGCAGCTTAGCGGGCGGGAGCTCCTACAATGAGCAGTTCTTC
TRBV9	TRBJ2-1	NA	TRBD1	CASSVDPGQGIKHDEQFF	TGTGCCAGCAGCGTAGATCCGGGACAGGGTATCAAACACGATGAGCAGTTCTTC
TRBV7-6	TRBJ2-2	once	NA	CASSLAGSGELFF	TGTGCCAGCAGCTTAGCGGGGTCCGGGGAGCTGTTTTTT
TRBV2	TRBJ1-5	NA	NA	CASSEAPTGDQPQHF	TGTGCCAGCAGTGAAGCGCCGACAGGTGATCAGCCCCAGCATTTT
TRBV25-1	TRBJ2-3	NA	NA	CASSALTTSTDTQYF	TGTGCCAGCAGTGCCCTGACAACCAGCACAGATACGCAGTATTTT
TRBV5-1	TRBJ2-1	NA	TRBD2	CASSSGLAGGFGYNEQFF	TGCGCCAGCAGCTCGGGACTAGCGGGAGGGTTTGGTTACAATGAGCAGTTCTTC
TRBV2	TRBJ2-3	NA	TRBD1	CASPMGRQGLSTDTQYF	TGTGCCAGCCCAATGGGCCGACAGGGGTTGAGTACAGATACGCAGTATTTT
TRBV11-2	TRBJ2-7	NA	TRBD2	CASSLGAGGPYEQYF	TGTGCCAGCAGCTTAGGAGCGGGAGGGCCCTACGAGCAGTACTTC
TRBV5-1	TRBJ2-7	once	TRBD2	CASSLLAGALYEQYF	TGCGCCAGCAGCCTCCTAGCGGGGGCCCTCTACGAGCAGTACTTC
TRBV7-9	TRBJ2-1	NA	NA	CATIVSRDLLSHNEQFF	TGTGCCACAATTGTTTCCAGGGATCTATTAAGCCACAATGAGCAGTTCTTC
TRBV29-1	TRBJ2-7	NA	NA	CSVEWNREEGEQYF	TGCAGCGTTGAATGGAACAGGGAAGAGGGGGAGCAGTACTTC
TRBV5-1	TRBJ2-1	NA	NA	CASSFRSVDNEQFF	TGCGCCAGCAGCTTCCGCAGCGTAGACAATGAGCAGTTCTTC
TRBV5-8	TRBJ1-2	NA	NA	CASSLVQGHYGYTF	TGTGCCAGCAGCTTGGTTCAGGGCCACTATGGCTACACCTTC